The clone carrying this TCR beta chain was seen a handful of times. The data were produced by immunoSEQ multiplex PCR, yet TCRdb's version contains in-frame clones alone and is incomplete. This sample has more than 100,000 clones, with around nine tenths found just once. The entry originates in a study of cytomegalovirus exposure and HLA in healthy donors. The CDR3 has 12 amino acids. Trimming cost V 9 bases and J 9 bases; bases outside gene matches: 10. Per germline, CDR1 SNHLY and CDR2 FYNNEI. This chain connects TRBV2 to TRBJ1-2; 7 bases align to TRBD1. The sequence was obtained from a young man in good health and CMV-seronegative. The source material was PBMCs. In DNA form, the CDR3 reads TGTGCCAGTGCGACAGGGAGCGGTCGCTACACCTTC. Encoded protein: CASATGSGRYTF. The complete variable domain, with remaining parts taken from reference TRBV2 and TRBJ1-2, reads EPEVTQTPSHQVTQMGQEVILRCVPISNHLYFYWYRQILGQKVEFLVSFYNNEISEKSEIFDDQFSVERPDGSNFTLKIRSTKLEDSAMYFCASATGSGRYTFGSGTRLTVV.